This T cell receptor (beta chain) was found in a study of technical replicates of blood from several donors. Generated by immunoSEQ multiplex PCR, the TCRdb table keeps only in-frame clones and is missing some. The profile covers about 68,000 clones, with 95% to 97% appearing a single time and over 0.2% taken by the ten largest. CDR1 is SGDLS and CDR2 is YYNGEE in the germline V gene. This CDR3 has 15 residues. With 3 bases clipped from V and 5 bases from J, the junction kept 4 bases outside the gene matches. Sequences were obtained from T cells isolated from PBMCs. This clonotype was sampled from a human donor in good health. The V gene is TRBV9, the J gene TRBJ2-7, with 14 bases identical to TRBD2. The CDR3 loop reads CASSAGLAGEDEQYF. CDR3 bases: TGTGCCAGCAGCGCGGGACTAGCGGGAGAAGACGAGCAGTACTTC.